This is a list of T cell receptor beta chains from one sample in a study of patients and donors after allogeneic stem cell transplantation. TCRdb passed the RT-PCR reads through MiXCR, listing each CDR3 protein once. The profile shows tens of thousands of distinct CDR3 sequences, around 48% of them singletons. Source material: blood, either unsorted or a sorted T cell fraction (not recorded which). Every receptor here comes from a human donor who was either an allogeneic HSCT recipient or a stem cell or donor lymphocyte infusion donor (not recorded which). It is not recorded whose cells these are; they may come from a transplant donor. CDR3s include the opening cysteine and the closing phenylalanine or tryptophan. The D gene is left open where the match is weak. A row's size may be missing; if present it is once, few, many or a size class.

CDR3 protein: CASSYSPPTQYF; CDR3 DNA: TGTGCCAGCAGCTATTCGCCTCCGACCCAGTACTTC; D gene: .; V gene: TRBV7-9; clone size: .; J gene: TRBJ2-5
CDR3 protein: CASSQVSGPSGANVLTF; CDR3 DNA: TGCGCCAGCAGCCAAGTTTCAGGGCCATCTGGGGCCAACGTCCTGACTTTC; D gene: .; V gene: TRBV4-3; clone size: .; J gene: TRBJ2-6
CDR3 protein: CASRFSGQLNQPQHF; CDR3 DNA: TGTGCCAGCAGATTCTCGGGACAGTTGAATCAGCCCCAGCATTTT; D gene: TRBD1; V gene: TRBV6-2/TRBV6-3; clone size: .; J gene: TRBJ1-5
CDR3 protein: CASRIGVLSYNEQFF; CDR3 DNA: TGCGCCAGCAGAATAGGCGTACTCTCCTACAATGAGCAGTTCTTC; D gene: .; V gene: TRBV4-1; clone size: .; J gene: TRBJ2-1
CDR3 protein: CASSSKQGTDTQYF; CDR3 DNA: TGTGCCAGCAGCTCGAAACAGGGCACAGATACGCAGTATTTT; D gene: .; V gene: TRBV11-2; clone size: .; J gene: TRBJ2-3
CDR3 protein: CASSRPGTGGQGDTEAFF; CDR3 DNA: TGTGCCAGCAGTAGGCCCGGGACAGGGGGACAAGGGGACACTGAAGCTTTCTTT; D gene: TRBD1; V gene: TRBV27; clone size: .; J gene: TRBJ1-1
CDR3 protein: CASSPRTSNYGYTF; CDR3 DNA: TGTGCCAGCAGCCCCCGGACATCTAACTATGGCTACACCTTC; D gene: .; V gene: TRBV3-1; clone size: few; J gene: TRBJ1-2
CDR3 protein: CASSGDRADQTEAFF; CDR3 DNA: TGTGCCAGCAGTGGGGACAGGGCAGATCAGACTGAAGCTTTCTTT; D gene: TRBD1; V gene: TRBV6-5; clone size: .; J gene: TRBJ1-1
CDR3 protein: CASSVATGLASNTDTQYF; CDR3 DNA: TGTGCCAGCAGCGTAGCTACAGGTCTAGCGAGTAACACAGATACGCAGTATTTT; D gene: .; V gene: TRBV9; clone size: .; J gene: TRBJ2-3
CDR3 protein: CASTSPPLLAQYF; CDR3 DNA: TGTGCCAGCACCTCACCCCCCCTGCTGGCGCAGTATTTT; D gene: .; V gene: TRBV27; clone size: .; J gene: TRBJ2-3
CDR3 protein: CASSQDSGRANTEAFF; CDR3 DNA: TGTGCCAGCAGCCAAGATAGTGGCAGGGCAAACACTGAAGCTTTCTTT; D gene: .; V gene: TRBV4-2; clone size: .; J gene: TRBJ1-1
CDR3 protein: CASSQPGTALPYGYTF; CDR3 DNA: TGTGCCAGCAGCCAACCCGGGACCGCTTTGCCCTATGGCTACACCTTC; D gene: .; V gene: TRBV28; clone size: few; J gene: TRBJ1-2
CDR3 protein: CASSPYPPRSGGDGYTF; CDR3 DNA: TGTGCCAGCAGCCCATACCCCCCCCGCTCAGGGGGCGACGGCTACACCTTC; D gene: TRBD1; V gene: TRBV9; clone size: .; J gene: TRBJ1-2
CDR3 protein: CSAREGQGGDYTF; CDR3 DNA: TGCAGTGCTAGAGAAGGACAGGGAGGCGACTACACCTTC; D gene: TRBD1; V gene: TRBV20-1; clone size: .; J gene: TRBJ1-2
CDR3 protein: CATSDQGQTRAQYF; CDR3 DNA: TGTGCCACCAGTGACCAAGGACAGACTCGGGCCCAGTACTTC; D gene: .; V gene: TRBV24-1; clone size: .; J gene: TRBJ2-5
CDR3 protein: CASSQDTGIHGYTF; CDR3 DNA: TGTGCCAGCAGCCAAGATACCGGGATCCATGGCTACACCTTC; D gene: .; V gene: TRBV14; clone size: .; J gene: TRBJ1-2
CDR3 protein: CASTDGNRRRTGELFF; CDR3 DNA: TGTGCCAGCACCGACGGGAATCGGAGGCGCACCGGGGAGCTGTTTTTT; D gene: .; V gene: TRBV6-2/TRBV6-3; clone size: .; J gene: TRBJ2-2
CDR3 protein: CASSPRDSYSPLHF; CDR3 DNA: TGTGCCAGCAGCCCCCGGGACAGCTATTCACCCCTCCACTTT; D gene: TRBD1; V gene: TRBV7-2; clone size: .; J gene: TRBJ1-6
CDR3 protein: CSARDSAANTEAFF; CDR3 DNA: TGCAGTGCTAGAGATTCGGCAGCGAACACTGAAGCTTTCTTT; D gene: .; V gene: TRBV20-1; clone size: few; J gene: TRBJ1-1
CDR3 protein: CASSFGVGRPSLEKLFF; CDR3 DNA: TGTGCCAGCAGTTTCGGTGTAGGGCGCCCTAGCCTAGAAAAACTGTTTTTT; D gene: .; V gene: TRBV12-3/TRBV12-4; clone size: few; J gene: TRBJ1-4
CDR3 protein: CASSYGPTGINTEAFF; CDR3 DNA: TGTGCCAGCAGTTACGGTCCGACAGGGATTAACACTGAAGCTTTCTTT; D gene: TRBD1; V gene: TRBV6-2/TRBV6-3; clone size: .; J gene: TRBJ1-1
CDR3 protein: CASSPPLAGGSYEQYF; CDR3 DNA: TGTGCCAGCTCACCACCACTAGCGGGAGGCTCCTACGAGCAGTACTTC; D gene: TRBD2; V gene: TRBV18; clone size: many; J gene: TRBJ2-7
CDR3 protein: CASSLQEGGTEAFF; CDR3 DNA: TGTGCCAGCTCCTTACAGGAGGGGGGCACTGAAGCTTTCTTT; D gene: .; V gene: TRBV7-9; clone size: few; J gene: TRBJ1-1
CDR3 protein: CSASDPTNEKLFF; CDR3 DNA: TGCAGTGCTAGTGATCCAACTAATGAAAAACTGTTTTTT; D gene: .; V gene: TRBV20-1; clone size: .; J gene: TRBJ1-4
CDR3 protein: CASSLGGQGDYSPLHF; CDR3 DNA: TGTGCCAGCAGCTTAGGGGGACAGGGAGATTACTCACCCCTCCACTTT; D gene: TRBD1; V gene: TRBV7-8; clone size: few; J gene: TRBJ1-6